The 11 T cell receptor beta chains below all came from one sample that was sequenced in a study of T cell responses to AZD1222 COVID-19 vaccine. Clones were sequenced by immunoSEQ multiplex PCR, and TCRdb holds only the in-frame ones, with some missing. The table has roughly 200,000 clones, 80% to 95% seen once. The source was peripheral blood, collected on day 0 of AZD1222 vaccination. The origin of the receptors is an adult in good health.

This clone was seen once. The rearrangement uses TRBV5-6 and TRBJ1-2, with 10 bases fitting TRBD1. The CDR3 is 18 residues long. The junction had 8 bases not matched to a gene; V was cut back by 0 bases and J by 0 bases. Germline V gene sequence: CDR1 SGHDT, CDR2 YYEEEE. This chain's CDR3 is CASSLAGDRGIANYGYTF. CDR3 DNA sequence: TGTGCCAGCAGCTTGGCCGGGGACAGGGGAATCGCTAACTATGGCTACACCTTC. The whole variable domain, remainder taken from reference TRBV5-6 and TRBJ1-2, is DAGVTQSPTHLIKTRGQQVTLRCSPKSGHDTVSWYQQALGQGPQFIFQYYEEEERQRGNFPDRFSGHQFPNYSSELNVNALLLGDSALYLCASSLAGDRGIANYGYTFGSGTRLTVV.

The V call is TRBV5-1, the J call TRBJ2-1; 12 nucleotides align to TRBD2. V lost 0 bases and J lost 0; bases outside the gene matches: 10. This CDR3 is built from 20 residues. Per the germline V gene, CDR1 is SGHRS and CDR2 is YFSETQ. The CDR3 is CASSLVVPGLAGGSYNEQFF. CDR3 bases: TGCGCCAGCAGCTTGGTCGTCCCGGGACTAGCGGGTGGCTCCTACAATGAGCAGTTCTTC.

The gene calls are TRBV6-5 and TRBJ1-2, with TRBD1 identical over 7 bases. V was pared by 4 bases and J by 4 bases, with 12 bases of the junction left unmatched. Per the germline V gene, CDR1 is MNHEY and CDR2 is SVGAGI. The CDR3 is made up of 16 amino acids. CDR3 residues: CASSSTTKGAVYGYTF. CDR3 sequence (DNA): TGTGCCAGCAGTTCTACTACCAAGGGGGCGGTCTATGGCTACACCTTC.

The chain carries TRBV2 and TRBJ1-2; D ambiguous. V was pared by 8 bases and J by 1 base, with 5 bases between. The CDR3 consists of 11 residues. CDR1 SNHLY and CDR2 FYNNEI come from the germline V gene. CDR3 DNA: TGTGCCAGCGAAGTTAACTATGGCTACACCTTC. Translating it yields CASEVNYGYTF.

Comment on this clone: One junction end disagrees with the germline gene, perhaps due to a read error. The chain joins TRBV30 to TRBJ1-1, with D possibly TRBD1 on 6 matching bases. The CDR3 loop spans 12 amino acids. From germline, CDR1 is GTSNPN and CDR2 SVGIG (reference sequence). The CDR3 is CAGRGQNTEAFF. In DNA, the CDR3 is TGTGCCGGGAGGGGACAGAACACTGAAGCTTTCTTT.

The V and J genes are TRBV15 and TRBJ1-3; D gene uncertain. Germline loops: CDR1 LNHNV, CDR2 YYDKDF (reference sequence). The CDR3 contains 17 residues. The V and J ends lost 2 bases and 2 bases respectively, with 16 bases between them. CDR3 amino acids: CATSRNLNRGTGNTIYF. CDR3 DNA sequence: TGTGCCACCAGCAGAAACCTTAACAGAGGAACTGGAAACACCATATATTTT. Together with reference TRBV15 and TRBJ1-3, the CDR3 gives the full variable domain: DAMVIQNPRYQVTQFGKPVTLSCSQTLNHNVMYWYQQKSSQAPKLLFHYYDKDFNNEADTPDNFQSRRPNTSFCFLDIRSPGLGDTAMYLCATSRNLNRGTGNTIYFGEGSWLTVV.

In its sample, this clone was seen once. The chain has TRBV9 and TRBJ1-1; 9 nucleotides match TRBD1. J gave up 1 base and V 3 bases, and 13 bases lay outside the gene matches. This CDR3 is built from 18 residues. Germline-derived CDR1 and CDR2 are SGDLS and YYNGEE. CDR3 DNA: TGTGCCAGCAGCGGAGGACAGGGGAGAAGGTTCGAGAACACTGAAGCTTTCTTT. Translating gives CASSGGQGRRFENTEAFF.

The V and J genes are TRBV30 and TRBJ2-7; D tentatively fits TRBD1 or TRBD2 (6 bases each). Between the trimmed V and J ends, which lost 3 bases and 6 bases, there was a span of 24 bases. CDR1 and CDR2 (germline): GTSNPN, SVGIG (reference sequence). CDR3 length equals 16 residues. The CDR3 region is CAWSRGREARSGEQYF. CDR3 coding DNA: TGTGCCTGGAGCAGGGGAAGGGAGGCCAGGTCGGGCGAGCAGTACTTC.

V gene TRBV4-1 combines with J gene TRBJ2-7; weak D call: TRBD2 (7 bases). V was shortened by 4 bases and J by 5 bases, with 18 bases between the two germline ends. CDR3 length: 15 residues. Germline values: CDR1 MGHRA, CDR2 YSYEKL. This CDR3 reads CASSLRGAGADEQYF. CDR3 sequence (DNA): TGCGCCAGCAGCCTCCGCGGGGCGGGGGCGGACGAGCAGTACTTC.

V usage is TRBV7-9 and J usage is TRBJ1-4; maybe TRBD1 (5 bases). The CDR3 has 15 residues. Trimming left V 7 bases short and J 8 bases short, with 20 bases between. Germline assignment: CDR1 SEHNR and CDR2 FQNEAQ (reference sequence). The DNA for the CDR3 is TGTGCCAGCAATCAGGCGGCGTACAGGATCGAAAAACTGTTTTTT. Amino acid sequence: CASNQAAYRIEKLFF.

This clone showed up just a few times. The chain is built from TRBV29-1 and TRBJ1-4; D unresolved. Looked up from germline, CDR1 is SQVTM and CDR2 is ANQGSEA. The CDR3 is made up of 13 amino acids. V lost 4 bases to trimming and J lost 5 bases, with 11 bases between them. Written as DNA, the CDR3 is TGCAGCGTTGGGGCAGGAAGGAATGAAAAACTGTTTTTT. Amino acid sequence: CSVGAGRNEKLFF. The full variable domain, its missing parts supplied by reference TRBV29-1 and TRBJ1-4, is SAVISQKPSRDICQRGTSLTIQCQVDSQVTMMFWYRQQPGQSLTLIATANQGSEATYESGFVIDKFPISRPNLTFSTLTVSNMSPEDSSIYLCSVGAGRNEKLFFGSGTQLSVL.